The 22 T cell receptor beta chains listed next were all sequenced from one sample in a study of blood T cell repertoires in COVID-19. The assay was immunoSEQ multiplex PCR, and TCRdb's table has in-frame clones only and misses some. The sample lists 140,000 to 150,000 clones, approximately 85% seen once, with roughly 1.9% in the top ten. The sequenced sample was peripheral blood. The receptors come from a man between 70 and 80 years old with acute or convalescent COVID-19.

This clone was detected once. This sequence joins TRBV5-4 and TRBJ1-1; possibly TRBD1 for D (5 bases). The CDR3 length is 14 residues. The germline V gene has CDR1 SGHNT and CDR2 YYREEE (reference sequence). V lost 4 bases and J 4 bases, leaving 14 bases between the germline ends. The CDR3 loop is CASSPRGGSTEAFF. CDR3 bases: TGTGCCAGCAGCCCCCGGGGGGGGTCCACTGAAGCTTTCTTT.

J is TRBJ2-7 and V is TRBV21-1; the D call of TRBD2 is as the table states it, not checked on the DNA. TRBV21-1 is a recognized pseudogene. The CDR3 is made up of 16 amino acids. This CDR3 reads CASSKGSWTSIHEQYF. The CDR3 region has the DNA TGTGCCAGCAGCAAAGGGTCGTGGACTAGCATCCACGAGCAGTACTTC.

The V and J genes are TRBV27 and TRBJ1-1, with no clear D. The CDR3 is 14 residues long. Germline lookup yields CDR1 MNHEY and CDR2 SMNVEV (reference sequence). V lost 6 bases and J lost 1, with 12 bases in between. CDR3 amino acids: CASSYLAGNTEAFF. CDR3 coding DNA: TGTGCCAGCAGCTACCTTGCCGGGAACACTGAAGCTTTCTTT.

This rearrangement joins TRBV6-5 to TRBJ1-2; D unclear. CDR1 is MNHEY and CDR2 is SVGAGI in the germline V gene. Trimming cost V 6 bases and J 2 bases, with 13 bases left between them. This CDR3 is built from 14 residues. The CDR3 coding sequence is TGTGCCAGCAGCAAGCCGCAATTAAACTATGGCTACACCTTC. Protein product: CASSKPQLNYGYTF.

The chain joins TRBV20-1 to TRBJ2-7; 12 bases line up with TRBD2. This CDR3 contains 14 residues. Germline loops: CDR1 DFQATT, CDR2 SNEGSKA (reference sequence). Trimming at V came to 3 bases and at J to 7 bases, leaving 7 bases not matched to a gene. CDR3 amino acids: CSASRLAGAGEQYF. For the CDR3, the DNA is TGCAGTGCTAGTCGACTAGCGGGAGCTGGGGAGCAGTACTTC.

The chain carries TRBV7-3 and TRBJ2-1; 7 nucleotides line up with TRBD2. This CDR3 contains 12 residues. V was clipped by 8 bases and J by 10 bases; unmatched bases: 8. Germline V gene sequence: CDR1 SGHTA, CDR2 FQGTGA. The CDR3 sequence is CASGGTTGEQFF. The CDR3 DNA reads TGTGCCAGCGGAGGGACTACCGGCGAGCAGTTCTTC.

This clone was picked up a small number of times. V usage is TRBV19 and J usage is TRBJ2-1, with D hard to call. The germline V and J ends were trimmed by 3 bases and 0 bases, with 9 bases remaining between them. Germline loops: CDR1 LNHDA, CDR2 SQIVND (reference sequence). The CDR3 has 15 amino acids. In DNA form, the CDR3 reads TGTGCCAGTAGTATCTCCCGGAGCTCCTACAATGAGCAGTTCTTC. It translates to CASSISRSSYNEQFF.

CDR3 in amino acids: CASSRPLVPASGLNGELFF. The CDR3 coding sequence is TGTGCCAGCAGCCGTCCCCTTGTCCCCGCCAGCGGGCTTAACGGGGAGCTGTTTTTT. V is TRBV14 and J is TRBJ2-2; tentatively, D is TRBD2 (6 bases). CDR1 is SGHDN, CDR2 FVKESK, per germline. The CDR3 sequence is 19 residues long. The V end lost 4 bases, the J end lost 7 bases, and 28 bases lay between the germline ends.

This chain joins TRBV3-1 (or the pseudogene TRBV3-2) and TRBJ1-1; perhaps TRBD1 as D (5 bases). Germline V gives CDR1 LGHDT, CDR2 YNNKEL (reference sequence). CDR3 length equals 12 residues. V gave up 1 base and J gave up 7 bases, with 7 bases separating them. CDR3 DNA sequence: TGTGCCAGCAGCCAAGCAGGGATTGAAGCTTTCTTT. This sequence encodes CASSQAGIEAFF.

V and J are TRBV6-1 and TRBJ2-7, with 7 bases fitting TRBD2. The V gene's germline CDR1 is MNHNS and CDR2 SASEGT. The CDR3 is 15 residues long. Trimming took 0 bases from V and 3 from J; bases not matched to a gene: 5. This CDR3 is CASSEAGGSFYEQYF. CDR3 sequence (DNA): TGTGCCAGCAGTGAAGCGGGCGGGAGCTTCTACGAGCAGTACTTC.

The CDR3 spells CASSTRSSGANVLTF. DNA of the CDR3: TGTGCCAGCAGCACCCGGAGCTCTGGGGCCAACGTCCTGACTTTC. The chain links TRBV9 to TRBJ2-6; D remains unclear. From germline, CDR1 is SGDLS and CDR2 YYNGEE. The CDR3 runs 15 residues. Trimming took 4 bases from V and 0 from J, leaving 8 bases between them. The whole variable domain, filled in from reference TRBV9 and TRBJ2-6, reads DSGVTQTPKHLITATGQRVTLRCSPRSGDLSVYWYQQSLDQGLQFLIQYYNGEERAKGNILERFSAQQFPDLHSELNLSSLELGDSALYFCASSTRSSGANVLTFGAGSRLTVL.

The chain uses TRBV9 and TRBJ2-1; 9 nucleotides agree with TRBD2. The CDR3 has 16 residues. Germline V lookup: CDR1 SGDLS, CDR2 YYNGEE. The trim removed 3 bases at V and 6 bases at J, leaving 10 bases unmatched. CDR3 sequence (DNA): TGTGCCAGCAGCGAGGGATTAGCGGGAGATCTCAATGAGCAGTTCTTC. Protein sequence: CASSEGLAGDLNEQFF.

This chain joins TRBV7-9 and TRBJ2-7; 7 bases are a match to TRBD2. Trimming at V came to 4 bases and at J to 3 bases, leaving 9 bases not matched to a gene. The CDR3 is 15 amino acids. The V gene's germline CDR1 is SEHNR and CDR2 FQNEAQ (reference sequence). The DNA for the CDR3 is TGTGCCAGCAGCTCCCCCAGCGGGAACCGCTACGAGCAGTACTTC. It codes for CASSSPSGNRYEQYF.

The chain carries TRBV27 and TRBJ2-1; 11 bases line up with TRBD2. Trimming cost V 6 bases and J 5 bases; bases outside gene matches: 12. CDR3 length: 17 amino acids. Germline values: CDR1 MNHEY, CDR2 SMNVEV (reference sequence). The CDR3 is CASSSGLAGHINNEQFF. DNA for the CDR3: TGTGCCAGCAGCTCCGGACTAGCGGGTCATATTAACAATGAGCAGTTCTTC.

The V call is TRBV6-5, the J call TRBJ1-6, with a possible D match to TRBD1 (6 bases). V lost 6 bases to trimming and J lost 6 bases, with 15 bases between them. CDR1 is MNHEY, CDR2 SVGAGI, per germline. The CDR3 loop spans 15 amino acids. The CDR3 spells CASRVGTSPNSPLHF. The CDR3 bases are TGTGCCAGCAGGGTCGGGACAAGCCCTAATTCACCCCTCCACTTT.

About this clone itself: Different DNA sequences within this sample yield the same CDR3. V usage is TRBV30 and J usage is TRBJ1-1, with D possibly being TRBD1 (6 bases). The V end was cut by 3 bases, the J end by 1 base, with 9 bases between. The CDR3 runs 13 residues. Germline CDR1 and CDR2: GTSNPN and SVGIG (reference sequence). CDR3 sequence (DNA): TGTGCCTGGAGCAGGACAGAGAACACTGAAGCTTTCTTT. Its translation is CAWSRTENTEAFF.

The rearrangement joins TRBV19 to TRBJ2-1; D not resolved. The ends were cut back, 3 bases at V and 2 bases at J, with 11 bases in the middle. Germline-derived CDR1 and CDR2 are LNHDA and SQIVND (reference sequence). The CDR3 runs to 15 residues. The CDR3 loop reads CASSMRPETYNEQFF. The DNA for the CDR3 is TGTGCCAGTAGTATGAGACCGGAGACCTACAATGAGCAGTTCTTC.

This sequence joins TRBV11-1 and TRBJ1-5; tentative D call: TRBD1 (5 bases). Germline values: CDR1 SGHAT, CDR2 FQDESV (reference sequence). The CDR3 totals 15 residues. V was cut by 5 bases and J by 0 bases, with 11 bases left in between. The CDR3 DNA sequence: TGTGCCAGCAGCCCTTCGGACAATAGCAATCAGCCCCAGCATTTT. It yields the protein CASSPSDNSNQPQHF.

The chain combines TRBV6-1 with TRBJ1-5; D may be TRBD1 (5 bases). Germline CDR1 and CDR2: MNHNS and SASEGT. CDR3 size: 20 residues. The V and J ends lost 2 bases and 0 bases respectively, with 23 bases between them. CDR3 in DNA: TGTGCCAGCAGTGAACGACAAGAACGGGGAGGGGTATATAGCAATCAGCCCCAGCATTTT. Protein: CASSERQERGGVYSNQPQHF.

This CDR3 is CASSPGHTDTQYF. The CDR3 region has the DNA TGCGCCAGCAGTCCGGGACACACAGATACGCAGTATTTT. The chain carries TRBV10-1 and TRBJ2-3; perhaps TRBD1 as D (6 bases). The V end was cut by 5 bases, the J end by 2 bases, with 8 bases between. The germline gives CDR1 WNHNN, CDR2 SYGVQD (reference sequence). The CDR3 extends over 13 amino acids.

As DNA, the CDR3 is TGCGCCAGCAGCTTGGACGGACACCGTAGCACAGATACGCAGTATTTT. Protein product: CASSLDGHRSTDTQYF. The chain links TRBV5-1 to TRBJ2-3; tentatively, D is TRBD1 (5 bases). This CDR3 is 16 amino acids long. Trimming stripped 0 bases from V and 0 bases from J, with 11 bases between. CDR1 is SGHRS and CDR2 is YFSETQ in the germline V gene.

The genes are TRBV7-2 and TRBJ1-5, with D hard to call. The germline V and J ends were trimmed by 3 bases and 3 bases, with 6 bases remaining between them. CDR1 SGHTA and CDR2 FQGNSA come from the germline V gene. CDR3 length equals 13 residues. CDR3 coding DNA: TGTGCCAGCAGCTTCCAGAACAATCAGCCCCAGCATTTT. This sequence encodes CASSFQNNQPQHF.